A selection of T cell receptor beta chains follows, all from one sample in a study of blood T cell repertoires in COVID-19. Here immunoSEQ multiplex PCR was the method, and the copy in TCRdb shows in-frame clones only, minus some. There are roughly 290,000 clones in the sample; 80% to 90% occur only once, and 4% to 4.5% lies in the top ten. Sequencing was carried out using PBMCs or T cells enriched from blood (not recorded which). The receptors come from a woman younger than 45 who had recovered from COVID-19. The CDR3 runs from the conserved cysteine through the conserved F or W. The order of the fields is V gene, J gene, clone size, D gene, CDR3 protein, CDR3 DNA. D genes are given only for firm matches. Not every row has a clone size; where given, it reads once, few, many or a size class.

>TRBV18|TRBJ2-2|-|TRBD2
CASSPGAGTTTGELFF
TGTGCCAGCTCACCCGGGGCCGGGACTACGACCGGGGAGCTGTTTTTT
>TRBV4-2|TRBJ2-1|few|-
CASSPQEEGYNEQFF
TGTGCCAGCAGCCCCCAGGAGGAGGGCTACAATGAGCAGTTCTTC
>TRBV2|TRBJ2-7|-|-
CASSVYSSYEQYF
TGTGCCAGCAGTGTTTACAGCTCCTACGAGCAGTACTTC
>TRBV2|TRBJ1-6|-|TRBD1
CASSEEDRGNSPLHF
TGTGCCAGCAGTGAAGAGGACAGGGGCAATTCACCCCTCCACTTT
>TRBV2|TRBJ2-2|few|TRBD1
CASSQGAYAGELFF
TGTGCCAGCAGCCAGGGGGCATACGCCGGGGAGCTGTTTTTT
>TRBV28|TRBJ1-1|-|-
CASSRRANTEAFF
TGTGCCAGTTCCCGCAGGGCGAACACTGAAGCTTTCTTT
>TRBV6-5|TRBJ1-2|-|-
CASSSGSGLYGYTF
TGTGCCAGCAGTTCTGGGTCAGGGCTGTACGGCTACACCTTC
>TRBV28|TRBJ1-2|-|-
CASSLTVGGGEGYTF
TGTGCCAGCAGTTTGACAGTGGGGGGAGGAGAAGGCTACACCTTC
>TRBV19|TRBJ2-1|-|TRBD2
CASSILAGGDEQFF
TGTGCCAGTAGTATCCTAGCGGGAGGCGATGAGCAGTTCTTC
>TRBV5-1|TRBJ1-6|-|-
CASSANRVGNSPLHF
TGCGCCAGCAGCGCAAACAGGGTTGGGAATTCACCCCTCCACTTT
>TRBV7-9|TRBJ1-4|-|-
CASSLLQGAHEKLFF
TGTGCCAGCAGCTTACTTCAAGGGGCGCATGAAAAACTGTTTTTT
>TRBV11-2|TRBJ1-1|-|TRBD1
CASSTRDRGNTEAFF
TGTGCCAGCAGCACTAGGGACAGGGGCAACACTGAAGCTTTCTTT
>TRBV6-5|TRBJ1-2|once|-
CASSLLGRDAGYTF
TGTGCCAGCAGTCTACTGGGGAGGGATGCTGGCTACACCTTC
>TRBV5-6|TRBJ2-3|once|-
CASSLGPDGNPDTQYF
TGTGCCAGCAGCTTGGGCCCGGACGGGAATCCAGATACGCAGTATTTT
>TRBV19|TRBJ1-5|-|-
CASSVGTDSGPQHF
TGTGCCAGTAGTGTCGGGACGGACAGTGGGCCCCAGCATTTT
>TRBV25-1|TRBJ1-3|-|-
CASSEWRTSGNTIYF
TGTGCCAGCAGTGAATGGAGAACCTCTGGAAACACCATATATTTT
>TRBV19|TRBJ2-4|once|-
CASSIQGVRGGNIQYF
TGTGCCAGTAGTATTCAGGGAGTGAGGGGAGGAAACATTCAGTACTTC
>TRBV28|TRBJ2-1|-|TRBD2
CASSLVAGGYNEQFF
TGTGCCAGCAGTTTAGTAGCGGGGGGGTACAATGAGCAGTTCTTC
>TRBV5-6|TRBJ1-6|-|-
CASSLVKGGSYNSPLHF
TGTGCCAGCAGCTTGGTAAAGGGAGGGTCCTATAATTCACCCCTCCACTTT
>TRBV4-1|TRBJ1-1|once|-
CASSLMEGGGLETEAFF
TGCGCCAGCAGCTTAATGGAGGGAGGCGGCTTGGAAACTGAAGCTTTCTTT
>TRBV7-9|TRBJ1-4|-|-
CASSLGTDHRKLFF
TGTGCCAGCAGCTTAGGGACAGATCACAGAAAACTGTTTTTT
>TRBV27|TRBJ1-5|-|-
CASSTGFSNQPQHF
TGTGCCAGCAGTACAGGTTTTAGCAATCAGCCCCAGCATTTT
>TRBV7-9|TRBJ1-2|-|-
CASSLGTRGYTF
TGTGCCAGCAGCTTAGGAACTAGGGGCTACACCTTC
>TRBV7-2|TRBJ1-1|-|-
CASSLFQGMNTEAFF
TGTGCCAGCAGCTTATTTCAGGGCATGAACACTGAAGCTTTCTTT
>TRBV3-1/TRBV3-2|TRBJ1-4|-|TRBD1
CASSQVDRAGNEKLFF
TGTGCCAGCAGCCAAGTGGACAGGGCGGGTAATGAAAAACTGTTTTTT
>TRBV19|TRBJ2-1|-|-
CASNPTSYNEQFF
TGTGCCAGTAACCCCACATCCTACAATGAGCAGTTCTTC
>TRBV11-2|TRBJ1-6|-|-
CASSPHWGGYNSPLHF
TGTGCCAGCAGCCCCCATTGGGGAGGTTATAATTCACCCCTCCACTTT
>TRBV2|TRBJ1-2|-|TRBD1
CASSAGTGEGYTF
TGTGCCAGCAGCGCCGGGACAGGGGAGGGCTACACCTTC
>TRBV10-3|TRBJ2-7|once|TRBD1
CAIGDRAYEQYF
TGTGCCATCGGGGACAGGGCCTACGAGCAGTACTTC
>TRBV28|TRBJ2-6|-|-
CASSLTGYGANVLTF
TGTGCCAGCAGTCTTACAGGGTACGGGGCCAACGTCCTGACTTTC
>TRBV7-9|TRBJ2-5|-|-
CASSHPRGQETQYF
TGTGCCAGCAGCCACCCTCGGGGCCAAGAGACCCAGTACTTC
>TRBV19|TRBJ2-5|-|TRBD2
CASSIGGGLETQYF
TGTGCCAGTAGTATTGGCGGGGGGCTAGAGACCCAGTACTTC
>TRBV19|TRBJ1-5|-|-
CASSIGQINQPQHF
TGTGCCAGTAGTATAGGACAGATCAATCAGCCCCAGCATTTT
>TRBV6-1|TRBJ1-2|-|TRBD1
CASSEALTGFDGYTF
TGTGCCAGCAGTGAAGCGCTGACAGGGTTCGATGGCTACACCTTC
>TRBV29-1|TRBJ2-3|once|TRBD2
CSVEDQLAGVPDTQYF
TGCAGCGTTGAAGACCAATTAGCGGGAGTGCCAGATACGCAGTATTTT
>TRBV13|TRBJ2-7|-|TRBD1
CASSVDRDIYEQYF
TGTGCCAGCAGCGTGGACAGGGACATCTACGAGCAGTACTTC
>TRBV5-6|TRBJ2-7|-|TRBD1
CASSLEGQSLFGQYF
TGTGCCAGCAGCTTGGAGGGACAGTCCCTCTTTGGGCAGTACTTC
>TRBV5-6|TRBJ1-1|-|-
CASSPDRGGEGLNTEAFF
TGTGCCAGCAGCCCCGATAGGGGGGGAGAGGGGCTAAACACTGAAGCTTTCTTT
>TRBV30|TRBJ1-5|-|-
CAWTPGGRSVLVQPQHF
TGTGCCTGGACCCCCGGGGGGCGATCGGTCCTGGTTCAGCCCCAGCATTTT